One sample yielded the 14 T cell receptor beta chains listed below, sequenced in a study of siplizumab effects on memory and regulatory T cells. Produced via immunoSEQ multiplex PCR; TCRdb's table is partial and in-frame only. Of 100,000 to 110,000 clones listed, 94% are singletons. Material: non-Treg CD4+ T cells sorted from blood. All receptors come from a human donor in good health.

V is TRBV7-9 and J is TRBJ2-7, with D perhaps TRBD2 (7 bases). Germline V gene lookup returns CDR1 SEHNR and CDR2 FQNEAQ (reference sequence). V lost 5 bases, J lost 9 bases, and 17 bases lay in between. The CDR3 sequence is 13 residues long. CDR3 sequence (DNA): TGTGCCAGCAGCCAACCGGGGGGCGGGCGGCAGTACTTC. Translated: CASSQPGGGRQYF. Full variable domain (rest looked up from reference TRBV7-9 and TRBJ2-7): DTGVSQNPRHKITKRGQNVTFRCDPISEHNRLYWYRQTLGQGPEFLTYFQNEAQLEKSRLLSDRFSAERPKGSFSTLEIQRTEQGDSAMYLCASSQPGGGRQYFGPGTRLTVT.

This clone was observed a single time. The genes are TRBV7-3 and TRBJ2-7; the match to TRBD2 covers 8 bases. Per germline, CDR1 SGHTA and CDR2 FQGTGA. This CDR3 spans 14 amino acids. The junction had 5 bases not matched to a gene; V was cut back by 6 bases and J by 1 base. CDR3 protein: CASSFTSGSYEQYF. The CDR3 DNA sequence: TGTGCCAGCAGTTTCACTAGCGGATCCTACGAGCAGTACTTC. Looking up the rest from reference TRBV7-3 and TRBJ2-7 gives the full variable domain: GAGVSQTPSNKVTEKGKYVELRCDPISGHTALYWYRQSLGQGPEFLIYFQGTGAADDSGLPNDRFFAVRPEGSVSTLKIQRTERGDSAVYLCASSFTSGSYEQYFGPGTRLTVT.

The chain has TRBV6-6 and TRBJ1-1, with TRBD1 as a possible D gene (6 bases). The V gene's germline CDR1 is MNHNY and CDR2 SVGAGI (reference sequence). This CDR3 has 11 residues. V lost 6 bases and J lost 8, with 10 bases in between. The CDR3 here is CASRRTVEAFF. CDR3 coding DNA: TGTGCCAGCAGGAGGACAGTCGAAGCTTTCTTT.

The rearrangement links TRBV19 to TRBJ2-3, with 7 nucleotides matching TRBD2. Losses at the gene ends were 9 bases for V and 0 bases for J; bases not matched to a gene: 12. The CDR3 has 16 amino acids. Germline V gene sequence: CDR1 LNHDA, CDR2 SQIVND (reference sequence). The CDR3 reads CASKPLGLTSTDTQYF. The CDR3 bases are TGTGCCAGCAAACCTTTGGGACTAACTAGCACAGATACGCAGTATTTT. Filled out from reference TRBV19 and TRBJ2-3, the complete variable domain reads DGGITQSPKYLFRKEGQNVTLSCEQNLNHDAMYWYRQDPGQGLRLIYYSQIVNDFQKGDIAEGYSVSREKKESFPLTVTSAQKNPTAFYLCASKPLGLTSTDTQYFGPGTRLTVL.

The chain couples TRBV7-2 to TRBJ1-5; 9 bases align to TRBD1. Germline CDR1 is SGHTA and CDR2 is FQGNSA. The ends lost 6 bases at V and 3 bases at J; junction bases unmatched: 6. There are 15 residues in the CDR3. The CDR3 bases are TGTGCCAGCAGTTGGACAGGGGCCGACAATCAGCCCCAGCATTTT. This codes for CASSWTGADNQPQHF. Variable domain in full (rest from reference TRBV7-2 and TRBJ1-5): GAGVSQSPSNKVTEKGKDVELRCDPISGHTALYWYRQSLGQGLEFLIYFQGNSAPDKSGLPSDRFSAERTGGSVSTLTIQRTQQEDSAVYLCASSWTGADNQPQHFGDGTRLSIL.

The table lists this clone with a count of one. The chain uses TRBV28 and TRBJ1-4; 8 bases align to TRBD1. The CDR3 consists of 16 residues. V shed 3 bases, J shed 1 base, and the junction held 4 bases outside the gene matches. The germline V gene has CDR1 MDHEN and CDR2 SYDVKM. The CDR3 spells CASSLTGAVTNEKLFF. Here the CDR3 DNA reads TGTGCCAGCAGTTTGACAGGGGCGGTAACTAATGAAAAACTGTTTTTT. Filled out from reference TRBV28 and TRBJ1-4, the complete variable domain reads DVKVTQSSRYLVKRTGEKVFLECVQDMDHENMFWYRQDPGLGLRLIYFSYDVKMKEKGDIPEGYSVSREKKERFSLILESASTNQTSMYLCASSLTGAVTNEKLFFGSGTQLSVL.

The chain combines TRBV7-2 with TRBJ2-7, with no clear D. Deletions cut 4 bases from V and 3 bases from J, with 13 bases between. Germline lookup yields CDR1 SGHTA and CDR2 FQGNSA. The CDR3 is made up of 14 amino acids. The CDR3 region is CASSSTPLDYEQYF. For the CDR3, the DNA is TGTGCCAGCAGCTCTACGCCGTTGGACTACGAGCAGTACTTC.

The CDR3 sequence: CASSQGEGVNYGYTF. Here the CDR3 DNA reads TGCGCCAGCAGCCAAGGGGAAGGGGTAAACTATGGCTACACCTTC. V and J are TRBV4-1 and TRBJ1-2; D is perhaps TRBD1 (5 bases). Germline V gene data show CDR1 as MGHRA and CDR2 as YSYEKL. The germline V and J ends were trimmed by 1 base and 2 bases, with 11 bases remaining between them. The CDR3 consists of 15 residues.

CDR3 nucleotide sequence: TGTGCCAGCAGTTTAAGACAAAAGGGGGGGTACTATGGCTACACCTTC. Translation: CASSLRQKGGYYGYTF. This sequence joins TRBV27 and TRBJ1-2; TRBD1 is a possible D gene (6 bases). This CDR3 comprises 16 residues. V was pared by 2 bases and J by 3 bases, with 16 bases between. The V gene's germline CDR1 is MNHEY and CDR2 SMNVEV (reference sequence).

The gene calls are TRBV28 and TRBJ2-6, with 8 bases lining up with TRBD1. The CDR3 has 15 residues. The germline V gene has CDR1 MDHEN and CDR2 SYDVKM. V gave up 5 bases and J gave up 11 bases; unmatched junction bases: 11. Here the CDR3 reads CASSPQDRVGDVLTF. For the CDR3, the DNA is TGTGCCAGCAGTCCCCAGGACAGGGTAGGGGACGTCCTGACTTTC.

The genes are TRBV29-1 and TRBJ2-1; 7 positions agree with TRBD2. J was trimmed by 4 bases and V by 3 bases; bases with no gene match: 9. Germline V gene lookup returns CDR1 SQVTM and CDR2 ANQGSEA. This CDR3 spans 15 amino acids. CDR3 sequence reads: CSVEGGGSVYNEQFF. The CDR3 DNA sequence: TGCAGCGTTGAGGGCGGCGGGAGCGTATACAATGAGCAGTTCTTC.

The chain employs TRBV6-1 and TRBJ1-2; the D is unclear. CDR3 length: 13 amino acids. Germline V gene data show CDR1 as MNHNS and CDR2 as SASEGT. Between the trimmed V and J ends, which lost 3 bases and 8 bases, there was a span of 13 bases. As DNA, the CDR3 is TGTGCCAGCAGTGATTTGGCCCCTCGGGGCTACACCTTC. It is translated as CASSDLAPRGYTF.

This chain connects TRBV27 to TRBJ2-4; the match to TRBD1 covers 11 bases. V shed 5 bases, J shed 6 bases, and the junction held 18 bases outside the gene matches. Germline assignment: CDR1 MNHEY and CDR2 SMNVEV (reference sequence). The CDR3 runs 19 residues. The CDR3 spells CASSIRNLGTGGPLNIQYF. CDR3 nucleotides: TGTGCCAGCAGTATACGAAATTTGGGGACAGGGGGGCCCTTAAACATTCAGTACTTC.

V gene TRBV28 combines with J gene TRBJ1-2; perhaps TRBD1 as D (6 bases). Germline CDR1 and CDR2: MDHEN and SYDVKM. This CDR3 has 12 residues. The V and J ends lost 5 bases and 6 bases respectively, with 10 bases between them. CDR3 amino acids: CASSLQGDGYTF. As DNA, the CDR3 is TGTGCCAGCAGTCTACAGGGTGATGGCTACACCTTC.